This T cell receptor (beta chain) was sequenced for a study of cytomegalovirus exposure and HLA in healthy donors. Comment on this clone: Its antigen is still unknown.

The PCR made use of 60 Vbeta and 13 Jbeta primers. The protocol was immunoSEQ multiplex PCR, while the TCRdb copy is restricted to in-frame clones and leaves out a portion. The sample yields approximately 100,000 clones, about 79% seen once. Germline CDR1 SGHVS, CDR2 FQNEAQ. The CDR3 has 14 amino acids. Trimming pared 10 bases from V and 6 bases from J, leaving 22 bases between. Findings of the study overall: On later analysis, the bulk of CMV-associated TCR beta chains appeared to be HLA-restricted.

Material: PBMCs. The TCR sequence derives from a man between 45 and 60 years old in good health and CMV-seropositive. V and J are TRBV7-8 and TRBJ2-7, with D possibly being TRBD2 (6 bases). The CDR3 region has the DNA TGTGCCACGTCCACGGGGGTCCTCTCATCCGAGCAGTACTTC. Amino acid sequence: CATSTGVLSSEQYF.